Following are 21 T cell receptor beta chains from one sample sequenced in a study of Graves' ophthalmopathy and Graves' hyperthyroidism. RNA transcripts yielded amplified TCR beta CDR3 regions. The authors performed first-round RT-PCR with HTBI primers and then a second-round multiplex PCR. MiXCR, applied by TCRdb to the multiplex PCR reads, yields one record per CDR3 protein. The sample contains about 480,000 distinct CDR3 sequences, approximately 14% of which appear only once. The sequencing input was blood. The receptors were gathered from a woman in her twenties or thirties with Graves' ophthalmopathy.

This clonotype was recorded many times. The rearrangement uses TRBV29-1 and TRBJ2-7, with 8 bases lining up with TRBD1. Germline CDR1 reads SQVTM; CDR2 reads ANQGSEA. This CDR3 contains 13 residues. The CDR3 loop reads CSVHETGDYEQYF. In DNA, the CDR3 is TGCAGTGTACACGAGACAGGGGACTACGAGCAGTACTTC.

This clonotype appeared many times. This rearrangement joins TRBV19 to TRBJ1-5; 10 positions match TRBD1. Germline CDR1 and CDR2: LNHDA and SQIVND (reference sequence). J lost 6 bases, V lost 4 bases, and 3 bases had no gene match. The CDR3 contains 14 residues. The CDR3 region has the DNA TGTGCCAGTAGTAGACGACAGGGGGCTCAGCCCCAGCATTTT. Translation: CASSRRQGAQPQHF.

There are many counts of this clonotype. The chain joins TRBV6-1 to TRBJ1-5, with D possibly TRBD1 on 5 matching bases. The CDR3 runs to 16 residues. CDR1 and CDR2 from the germline V gene are MNHNS and SASEGT. V dropped 6 bases and J dropped 0 bases, with 15 bases sitting between them. The CDR3 DNA is TGTGCCAGCAGACCTGACAGCGCGACTAGCAATCAGCCCCAGCATTTT. It is translated as CASRPDSATSNQPQHF.

This clonotype was observed many times. CDR3 nucleotide sequence: TGTGCCAGCAAGTACGAGACGGCGAACACTGAAGCTTTCTTT. As protein: CASKYETANTEAFF. The gene calls are TRBV2 and TRBJ1-1; D is ambiguous. The CDR3 contains 14 residues. V was trimmed by 7 bases and J by 1 base, leaving 13 bases between them. CDR1 is SNHLY and CDR2 is FYNNEI in the germline V gene.

This clonotype was observed many times. The chain links TRBV30 to TRBJ1-1; D is ambiguous. Germline CDR1 and CDR2: GTSNPN and SVGIG (reference sequence). The CDR3 is made up of 13 amino acids. The V gene lost 0 bases and the J gene lost 1 base, with 6 bases spanning the gap. In DNA, the CDR3 is TGTGCCTGGAGTGTAAGGCCGAACACTGAAGCTTTCTTT. It encodes CAWSVRPNTEAFF.

This clonotype was counted at least ten times. The chain has TRBV28 and TRBJ1-2; 7 nucleotides align to TRBD1. The CDR3 length is 18 residues. Germline assignment: CDR1 MDHEN and CDR2 SYDVKM. With V trimmed by 3 bases and J by 4 bases, 17 bases remained unmatched. CDR3 nucleotide sequence: TGTGCCAGCAGTTTCTCTCAGGCGCGACAGGGAGGGTTCTATGGCTACACCTTC. Translating it yields CASSFSQARQGGFYGYTF.

Ten or more counts support this clonotype. V gene TRBV12-3 or TRBV12-4 combines with J gene TRBJ1-2, with 7 bases lining up with TRBD1. CDR3 length: 17 amino acids. Trimming removed 3 bases from V and 0 bases from J; junction bases left unmatched: 10. The chain's CDR3 is CASSFFGNRGPNYGYTF. The CDR3 DNA reads as TGTGCCAGCAGTTTTTTTGGGAACAGGGGCCCTAACTATGGCTACACCTTC.

The table lists this clonotype with many counts. This rearrangement joins TRBV12-3 or TRBV12-4 to TRBJ2-7; 7 bases agree with TRBD2. The CDR3 is 14 residues long. Germline trimming cut 8 bases from V and 2 bases from J; bases unmatched to any gene: 9. The CDR3 region is CASGLDSHPYEQYF. CDR3 coding DNA: TGTGCCAGCGGACTAGACAGCCACCCCTACGAGCAGTACTTC.

The V gene is TRBV28, the J gene TRBJ1-1, with 10 bases identical to TRBD1. The CDR3 has 16 amino acids. The V and J ends lost 3 bases and 6 bases, in that order; junction bases with no gene match: 10. The germline V gene has CDR1 MDHEN and CDR2 SYDVKM. Here the CDR3 reads CASSFPLRDRGSEAFF. The CDR3 DNA reads as TGTGCCAGCAGTTTCCCTCTAAGGGACAGGGGCTCTGAAGCTTTCTTT.

This clonotype was found many times. The chain recombines TRBV6-5 with TRBJ1-5; D is undetermined. The CDR3 extends over 12 amino acids. CDR1 and CDR2 (germline): MNHEY, SVGAGI. V was cut by 8 bases and J by 0 bases, with 5 bases left in between. The CDR3 here is CASSGSNQPQHF. The CDR3 nucleotides read TGTGCCAGCTCGGGTAGCAATCAGCCCCAGCATTTT.

This clonotype was recorded many times. CDR3 in amino acids: CASSYPKGSHSIANQPQHF. The DNA of the CDR3 is TGTGCCAGCAGTTACCCGAAAGGGTCACACTCCATCGCGAATCAGCCCCAGCATTTT. The rearrangement links TRBV6-2 or TRBV6-3 to TRBJ1-5; no clear D gene. There are 19 residues in the CDR3. The germline gives CDR1 MNHEY, CDR2 SVGEGT. Deletions cut 2 bases from V and 4 bases from J, with 24 bases between.

This clonotype was detected ten times or more. The chain combines TRBV7-2 with TRBJ1-1; no clear D gene. The CDR3 spans 15 residues. From germline, CDR1 is SGHTA and CDR2 FQGNSA. V dropped 5 bases and J dropped 0 bases, with 13 bases sitting between them. The CDR3 sequence: CASSPLSSMNTEAFF. CDR3 sequence (DNA): TGTGCCAGCAGCCCCCTTTCCTCCATGAACACTGAAGCTTTCTTT.

This clonotype was seen many times. V gene TRBV6-1 combines with J gene TRBJ2-2; the D is unclear. There are 14 residues in the CDR3. V shed 4 bases and J shed 7 bases, with 13 bases lying between them. The germline V gene encodes CDR1 MNHNS and CDR2 SASEGT. The CDR3 spells CASSGKPLGGELFF. The CDR3 nucleotides read TGTGCCAGCAGTGGAAAACCGCTCGGCGGGGAGCTGTTTTTT.

In its sample, this clonotype was seen many times. This sequence joins TRBV24-1 and TRBJ1-2; no clear D gene. The V and J ends lost 10 bases and 7 bases respectively, with 15 bases between them. Germline CDR1 KGHDR, CDR2 SFDVKD. CDR3 length: 12 residues. In nucleotides, the CDR3 is TGTGCCACACAACGCGATGGTGGTGGCTACACCTTC. This sequence encodes CATQRDGGGYTF.

This chain connects TRBV5-1 to TRBJ2-7; D is unresolved. V was shortened by 2 bases and J by 6 bases, with 12 bases between the two germline ends. Per the germline V gene, CDR1 is SGHRS and CDR2 is YFSETQ. The CDR3 runs to 13 residues. CDR3 region: CASSFVPPGEQYF. CDR3 in DNA: TGCGCCAGCAGCTTTGTTCCTCCTGGCGAGCAGTACTTC.

This clonotype was detected a few times. This chain's CDR3 is CASSMSSIQYF. In DNA, the CDR3 is TGTGCCAGTAGTATGAGTAGCATTCAGTACTTC. The V gene is TRBV19, the J gene TRBJ2-4; D unresolved. Germline lookup yields CDR1 LNHDA and CDR2 SQIVND (reference sequence). CDR3 length: 11 residues. V lost 3 bases and J 9 bases, leaving 6 bases between the germline ends.

The genes are TRBV11-2 and TRBJ2-4; 8 positions match TRBD1. The CDR3 extends over 17 amino acids. Germline CDR1 reads SGHAT; CDR2 reads FQNNGV. V shed 4 bases and J 0 bases; nucleotides not matched to a gene: 8. CDR3 DNA sequence: TGTGCCAGCAGCTCGACGACAGGGGCGATAGCCAAAAACATTCAGTACTTC. It codes for CASSSTTGAIAKNIQYF.

This clonotype was found many times. This chain joins TRBV7-9 and TRBJ2-6; D is perhaps TRBD1 (6 bases). Deletions cut 4 bases from V and 2 bases from J, with 12 bases between. The length of the CDR3 is 16 residues. In germline, CDR1 is SEHNR, CDR2 FQNEAQ (reference sequence). CDR3 nucleotide sequence: TGTGCCAGCAGCTACTCCACAGGGCCTGGGGCCAACGTCCTGACTTTC. Encoded protein: CASSYSTGPGANVLTF.

This clonotype was recorded many times. V and J are TRBV7-3 and TRBJ2-7, with a possible D match to TRBD1 (5 bases). This CDR3 spans 14 amino acids. The V gene lost 5 bases and the J gene lost 12 bases, with 23 bases spanning the gap. Germline assignment: CDR1 SGHTA and CDR2 FQGTGA. The CDR3 region is CASSASAGSDVSYF. The DNA for the CDR3 is TGTGCCAGCAGCGCGTCGGCAGGGTCGGATGTATCGTACTTC.

This clonotype was seen many times. This clone may be a read error of a much larger clone one base away. The V and J genes are TRBV6-1 and TRBJ2-5, with D unresolved. V was cut by 3 bases and J by 5 bases, with 4 bases left in between. The CDR3 runs to 11 residues. Germline assignment: CDR1 MNHNS and CDR2 SASEGT. The DNA for the CDR3 is TGTGCCAGCAGTGACGCGGAGACCCAGTACTTC. Protein sequence: CASSDAETQYF.

This clonotype was detected many times. The chain joins TRBV6-1 to TRBJ2-7, with 14 bases matching TRBD2. The CDR3 is 17 amino acids. J lost 4 bases, V lost 7 bases, and 12 bases had no gene match. Germline CDR1 MNHNS, CDR2 SASEGT. The DNA for the CDR3 is TGTGCCAGCACAGGACTTGGGACTAGCGGGAGTCAATACGAGCAGTACTTC. Translated, it gives CASTGLGTSGSQYEQYF.